The 31 T cell receptor beta chains reported below all come from one sample, sequenced in a study of cytomegalovirus exposure and HLA in healthy donors (dated by TCRdb to 2016 to 2017). Receptor libraries were prepared by the immunoSEQ multiplex PCR assay. For the multiplex PCR, a mixture combining 60 forward primers for TCR Vbeta segments and 13 reverse primers for TCR Jbeta segments was used. What TCRdb holds here is the immuneACCESS table cut down to in-frame rearrangements. Part of the clones is not present; checked against another copy, under half of the missing clones reflect an unresolved V gene, and the others are unexplained. The sample yields over 150,000 clones; around four fifths were counted once. The ten largest clones take up under 5% of the sample. Sequenced: PBMCs. The receptors originated from a girl aged 10 to 17 in good health and CMV-seropositive.

This clone came up once. The chain employs TRBV6-6 and TRBJ2-7, with D possibly TRBD1 on 6 matching bases. The V gene lost 6 bases and the J gene lost 2 bases, with 14 bases spanning the gap. Germline V gene data show CDR1 as MNHNY and CDR2 as SVGAGI (reference sequence). The CDR3 covers 14 residues. The CDR3, as DNA: TGTGCCAGCAGGACCGACAGGACAGCCTACGAGCAGTACTTC. Translated: CASRTDRTAYEQYF.

The chain joins TRBV5-1 to TRBJ2-3; D uncertain. CDR1 and CDR2 (germline): SGHRS, YFSETQ. Between the trimmed V and J ends, which lost 0 bases and 2 bases, there was a span of 7 bases. The CDR3 sequence is 14 residues long. The CDR3 is CASSLASVTDTQYF. The CDR3 DNA is TGCGCCAGCAGCTTGGCCAGCGTCACAGATACGCAGTATTTT.

This clone was seen a few times. The J gene is TRBJ2-1, the V gene TRBV7-2, with D possibly being TRBD1 (5 bases). The germline CDR1 and CDR2 sequences are SGHTA and FQGNSA. Deletions cut 7 bases from V and 0 bases from J, with 10 bases between. This CDR3 contains 14 residues. This chain's CDR3 is CASTIDSSYNEQFF. The CDR3 region has the DNA TGTGCCAGCACCATAGACAGCTCCTACAATGAGCAGTTCTTC.

The V and J genes are TRBV19 and TRBJ1-2; 9 positions agree with TRBD1. The CDR3 extends over 13 amino acids. J gave up 7 bases and V 10 bases, and 10 bases lay outside the gene matches. Per germline, CDR1 LNHDA and CDR2 SQIVND (reference sequence). CDR3 protein: CAKTGGADAGYTF. The DNA for the CDR3 is TGTGCCAAAACAGGGGGCGCGGATGCTGGCTACACCTTC.

This clone appeared a single time. The chain is built from TRBV6-5 and TRBJ2-7; TRBD1 agrees at 7 bases. The CDR3 is 15 residues long. The V and J ends lost 6 bases and 0 bases, in that order; junction bases with no gene match: 8. Germline V CDR1 and CDR2: MNHEY, SVGAGI. CDR3 protein: CASRQDRRSSYEQYF. In nucleotides, the CDR3 is TGTGCCAGCAGACAGGACAGGCGCAGCTCCTACGAGCAGTACTTC.

The sample holds a few counts of this clone. The chain employs TRBV6-4 and TRBJ2-2; no clear D. The germline V gene encodes CDR1 MRHNA and CDR2 SNTAGT. Trimming took 0 bases from V and 4 from J, leaving 9 bases between them. The CDR3 length is 15 residues. The CDR3 sequence is CASSDSRGATGELFF. The DNA of the CDR3 is TGTGCCAGCAGTGACTCGCGTGGAGCCACCGGGGAGCTGTTTTTT.

The J gene is TRBJ2-7, the V gene TRBV7-3, with a tentative D call TRBD2 (6 bases). Germline V CDR1 and CDR2: SGHTA, FQGTGA. This CDR3 contains 17 residues. Trimming stripped 3 bases from V and 1 base from J, with 19 bases between. CDR3 coding DNA: TGTGCCAGCAGCTTCCCAGTTCCGGGAGTGGGATCCTACGAGCAGTACTTC. It is translated as CASSFPVPGVGSYEQYF.

This chain joins TRBV5-4 and TRBJ2-7, with 9 nucleotides matching TRBD2. The V segment lost 4 bases and the J segment 3 bases; nucleotides outside the gene matches: 8. Germline CDR1 is SGHNT and CDR2 is YYREEE (reference sequence). The CDR3 consists of 15 residues. DNA for the CDR3: TGTGCCAGCAGCCGGTGGGCTAGCGGGGTCTACGAGCAGTACTTC. This gives the protein CASSRWASGVYEQYF.

V gene TRBV6-1 combines with J gene TRBJ1-5; possibly TRBD1 for D (6 bases). Trimming removed 0 bases at V and 3 bases at J, with 12 bases between. Germline V CDR1 and CDR2: MNHNS, SASEGT. This CDR3 spans 16 amino acids. The CDR3 loop is CASSEAHQGNNQPQHF. CDR3 DNA: TGTGCCAGCAGTGAAGCGCATCAGGGGAACAATCAGCCCCAGCATTTT.

This clone is a singleton in its sample. The rearrangement uses TRBV20-1 and TRBJ1-2; D call uncertain. This CDR3 contains 11 residues. Trimming shortened V by 3 bases and J by 1 base, and 3 bases separated the two germline ends. Germline V gene sequence: CDR1 DFQATT, CDR2 SNEGSKA (reference sequence). In DNA form, the CDR3 reads TGCAGTGCTAGCTATAACTATGGCTACACCTTC. Translating gives CSASYNYGYTF.

The rearrangement links TRBV4-1 to TRBJ2-7; D possibly corresponds to TRBD2 (5 bases). The CDR3 has 13 amino acids. V was cut by 4 bases and J by 5 bases, with 12 bases left in between. The germline V gene encodes CDR1 MGHRA and CDR2 YSYEKL. Written as DNA, the CDR3 is TGCGCCAGCAGCCGCGGGCCCAGGAACGAGCAGTACTTC. It translates to CASSRGPRNEQYF.

The chain joins TRBV10-3 to TRBJ1-2; the D is unclear. Germline V gene lookup returns CDR1 ENHRY and CDR2 SYGVKD. Trimming shortened V by 2 bases and J by 4 bases, and 11 bases separated the two germline ends. The CDR3 consists of 14 residues. The CDR3 region is CAISEPTYPYGYTF. As DNA, the CDR3 is TGTGCCATCAGTGAGCCGACATATCCCTATGGCTACACCTTC.

The count of this clone is one. The V gene is TRBV4-1, the J gene TRBJ2-2; D is perhaps TRBD2 (5 bases). CDR1 and CDR2 (germline): MGHRA, YSYEKL. The CDR3 consists of 16 residues. V lost 1 base to trimming and J lost 4 bases, with 13 bases between them. The CDR3 DNA follows: TGCGCCAGCAGCCAAGGAAGGAGGTGGCGCACCGGGGAGCTGTTTTTT. It is translated as CASSQGRRWRTGELFF.

The chain recombines TRBV7-3 with TRBJ1-1, with no clear D. Per germline, CDR1 SGHTA and CDR2 FQGTGA. V dropped 2 bases and J dropped 0 bases, with 4 bases sitting between them. The length of the CDR3 is 13 residues. The CDR3 spells CASSLQLNTEAFF. DNA of the CDR3: TGTGCCAGCAGCTTACAGTTGAACACTGAAGCTTTCTTT.

The V call is TRBV6-5, the J call TRBJ1-3; D uncertain. V was cut by 5 bases and J by 4 bases, with 12 bases left in between. Germline V CDR1 and CDR2: MNHEY, SVGAGI. This CDR3 is built from 14 residues. DNA for the CDR3: TGTGCCAGCAGTCCCGGGTCGCTGGGAAACACCATATATTTT. Protein product: CASSPGSLGNTIYF.

The genes are TRBV4-2 and TRBJ2-7, with 7 bases fitting TRBD2. The CDR3 covers 16 residues. J lost 2 bases, V lost 0 bases, and 7 bases had no gene match. Per the germline V gene, CDR1 is LGHNA and CDR2 is YNFKEQ. The CDR3 is CASSQDMSGGPYEQYF. Written as DNA, the CDR3 is TGTGCCAGCAGCCAAGATATGTCGGGGGGACCCTACGAGCAGTACTTC.

The genes are TRBV11-2 and TRBJ1-1, with D perhaps TRBD1 (6 bases). The germline gives CDR1 SGHAT, CDR2 FQNNGV. V was trimmed by 4 bases and J by 5 bases, leaving 14 bases between them. This CDR3 region has 14 residues. CDR3 in amino acids: CASSSQGFGTEAFF. CDR3 nucleotides: TGTGCCAGCAGCTCCCAGGGGTTTGGGACTGAAGCTTTCTTT.

V and J are TRBV18 and TRBJ1-1; D might be TRBD1 (5 bases). The CDR3 consists of 15 residues. The germline V gene encodes CDR1 KGHSH and CDR2 LQKENI. V was shortened by 6 bases and J by 1 base, with 15 bases between the two germline ends. The CDR3 loop reads CASSPRAGENTEAFF. CDR3 in DNA: TGTGCCAGCTCCCCCAGGGCAGGTGAGAACACTGAAGCTTTCTTT.

This clone was detected only once. This chain links TRBV5-4 with TRBJ2-2, with D possibly matching TRBD1 (6 bases). The CDR3 consists of 14 residues. With 0 bases removed from V and 5 bases from J, the gap between germline ends came to 8 bases. Germline CDR1 and CDR2: SGHNT and YYREEE (reference sequence). Written as DNA, the CDR3 is TGTGCCAGCAGCTTGGGGGGGCAAACCGGGGAGCTGTTTTTT. This translates into CASSLGGQTGELFF.

J is TRBJ1-1 and V is TRBV18, with D possibly matching TRBD1 (5 bases). The germline V gene has CDR1 KGHSH and CDR2 LQKENI. The CDR3 length is 14 residues. Trimming shortened V by 7 bases and J by 1 base, and 13 bases separated the two germline ends. The CDR3 DNA follows: TGTGCCAGCTACTTGACAGTCCAGAACACTGAAGCTTTCTTT. This translates into CASYLTVQNTEAFF.

This chain joins TRBV6-4 and TRBJ2-7; D ambiguous. CDR3 length: 14 amino acids. The germline V gene encodes CDR1 MRHNA and CDR2 SNTAGT. Trimming shortened V by 6 bases and J by 0 bases, and 12 bases separated the two germline ends. The CDR3 protein is CASRLTVVSYEQYF. As DNA, the CDR3 is TGTGCCAGCAGATTAACAGTAGTCTCCTACGAGCAGTACTTC.

V usage is TRBV7-2 and J usage is TRBJ1-1; 7 bases fit TRBD1. This CDR3 is 15 amino acids long. The V and J ends lost 2 bases and 3 bases, in that order; junction bases with no gene match: 6. The germline CDR1 and CDR2 sequences are SGHTA and FQGNSA. CDR3 bases: TGTGCCAGCAGCTTATATCCGACAGGGTACACTGAAGCTTTCTTT. Its translation: CASSLYPTGYTEAFF.

The CDR3 region is CASSDGQANTGELFF. The CDR3 DNA reads TGTGCCAGCAGTGACGGGCAGGCTAACACCGGGGAGCTGTTTTTT. V is TRBV6-4 and J is TRBJ2-2, with no clear D. CDR1 and CDR2 (germline): MRHNA, SNTAGT. The ends were cut back, 2 bases at V and 2 bases at J, with 9 bases in the middle. The CDR3 length is 15 residues.

This chain connects TRBV27 to TRBJ2-7, with D perhaps TRBD1 (6 bases). Germline V gene data show CDR1 as MNHEY and CDR2 as SMNVEV (reference sequence). The CDR3 spans 13 residues. The germline V and J ends were trimmed by 5 bases and 5 bases, with 13 bases remaining between them. The CDR3 here is CASSLKGVHEQYF. In DNA form, the CDR3 reads TGTGCCAGCAGTCTAAAGGGGGTCCACGAGCAGTACTTC.

The V and J genes are TRBV27 and TRBJ1-2; TRBD1 matches at 7 bases. V shed 2 bases, J shed 8 bases, and the junction held 2 bases outside the gene matches. The CDR3 length is 12 residues. Germline V gives CDR1 MNHEY, CDR2 SMNVEV (reference sequence). CDR3 protein: CASSLRGLGYTF. In nucleotides, the CDR3 is TGTGCCAGCAGTTTAAGGGGGCTGGGCTACACCTTC.

The gene calls are TRBV6-6 and TRBJ1-1; a weak D match, TRBD1 (5 bases). Trimming took off 2 bases at V and 1 base at J, with 8 bases between the two ends. CDR1 and CDR2 (germline): MNHNY, SVGAGI (reference sequence). The CDR3 covers 14 residues. The CDR3 region is CASSYEGQNTEAFF. Written as DNA, the CDR3 is TGTGCCAGCAGTTACGAAGGACAGAACACTGAAGCTTTCTTT.

This clone is a singleton in its sample. V gene TRBV7-9 combines with J gene TRBJ2-1, with unresolved D. Between the trimmed V and J ends, which lost 3 bases and 8 bases, there was a span of 17 bases. The CDR3 contains 15 residues. The V gene's germline CDR1 is SEHNR and CDR2 FQNEAQ (reference sequence). Written as DNA, the CDR3 is TGTGCCAGCAGCTTCTGGGCCCCCTCACAATATGAGCAGTTCTTC. The encoded protein is CASSFWAPSQYEQFF.

V is TRBV11-2 and J is TRBJ1-2, with 9 bases that match TRBD1. After removal of 5 bases from V and 3 bases from J, the junction contained 4 bases not matched to a gene. Germline V gene sequence: CDR1 SGHAT, CDR2 FQNNGV. This CDR3 is 14 amino acids long. The CDR3 nucleotides read TGTGCCAGCAGCACGAGACAGGGGGACTATGGCTACACCTTC. It encodes CASSTRQGDYGYTF.

V and J are TRBV13 and TRBJ2-1, with D possibly TRBD2 on 5 matching bases. This CDR3 has 14 residues. Trimming stripped 5 bases from V and 5 bases from J, with 13 bases between. The germline V gene has CDR1 PRHDT and CDR2 FYEKMQ (reference sequence). CDR3 coding DNA: TGTGCCAGCAGCCGGCCACCCGGGGACAATGAGCAGTTCTTC. As protein: CASSRPPGDNEQFF. Full variable domain (outside the CDR3, taken from reference TRBV13 and TRBJ2-1): AAGVIQSPRHLIKEKRETATLKCYPIPRHDTVYWYQQGPGQDPQFLISFYEKMQSDKGSIPDRFSAQQFSDYHSELNMSSLELGDSALYFCASSRPPGDNEQFFGPGTRLTVL.

The chain links TRBV18 to TRBJ1-4; D may be TRBD1 (6 bases). The CDR3 has 14 amino acids. In germline, CDR1 is KGHSH, CDR2 LQKENI. Trimming took 2 bases from V and 10 from J, leaving 14 bases between them. The CDR3 coding sequence is TGTGCCAGCTCACCAATAAGGGGCAGGGGAAAACTGTTTTTT. Translation: CASSPIRGRGKLFF.

The chain is built from TRBV19 and TRBJ1-2; D remains ambiguous. The CDR3 loop spans 15 amino acids. Germline loops: CDR1 LNHDA, CDR2 SQIVND (reference sequence). V dropped 7 bases and J dropped 5 bases, with 20 bases sitting between them. The CDR3 is CASTPAGDLGYGYTF. The CDR3 DNA follows: TGTGCCAGTACCCCGGCCGGGGATTTGGGGTATGGCTACACCTTC.